This paragraph covers one TCR beta chain sequence. Germline V gene sequence: CDR1 SGHAT, CDR2 FQNNGV. The CDR3 totals 16 residues. The germline V and J ends were trimmed by 1 base and 0 bases, with 10 bases remaining between them. In the PCR, 60 Vbeta and 13 Jbeta primers were used. TCRdb's copy holds only in-frame clones and misses some; the assay was immunoSEQ multiplex PCR. The sample shows some 150,000 clones, around 78% of them seen only once. This entry is derived from a study of cytomegalovirus exposure and HLA in healthy donors. The sequenced material came from PBMCs. The chain joins TRBV11-2 to TRBJ1-3, with a possible D match to TRBD1 (6 bases). The clonotype originates from a female donor in good health and CMV-seronegative. The CDR3 DNA sequence: TGTGCCAGCAGCTTAGGCAAGGGGGACTCTGGAAACACCATATATTTT. It translates to CASSLGKGDSGNTIYF.